This TCR beta chain comes out of a study of blood T cell repertoires in COVID-19. Turning to the study itself: Acute-phase and convalescent COVID-19 samples originated in the United States, Italy and Spain. The cDNA or gDNA used as material had been derived from T cells, B-cell-depleted T cells, or PBMCs.

In the authors' methods: Nucleated cell number was recorded as an estimate derived from reference gene primer amplification. The assay was immunoSEQ multiplex PCR, and TCRdb's table has in-frame clones only and misses some. D and trimming come from the DNA, and the V and J calls and clone size come from that table. The top ten hold more than 10% of the sample, which has roughly 130,000 clones, approximately 80% seen once. Germline assignment: CDR1 LNHDA and CDR2 SQIVND (reference sequence). This CDR3 has 13 amino acids. The V and J ends lost 5 bases and 8 bases, in that order; junction bases with no gene match: 8.

This clonotype was sampled from a woman aged 60 to 75 with acute or convalescent COVID-19. This chain connects TRBV19 to TRBJ1-2; TRBD1 aligns across 7 bases. Sequenced input: peripheral blood. Written as DNA, the CDR3 is TGTGCCAGTAGTGCCAGGGGGGCGTCAGGCTACACCTTC. Translated, it gives CASSARGASGYTF.